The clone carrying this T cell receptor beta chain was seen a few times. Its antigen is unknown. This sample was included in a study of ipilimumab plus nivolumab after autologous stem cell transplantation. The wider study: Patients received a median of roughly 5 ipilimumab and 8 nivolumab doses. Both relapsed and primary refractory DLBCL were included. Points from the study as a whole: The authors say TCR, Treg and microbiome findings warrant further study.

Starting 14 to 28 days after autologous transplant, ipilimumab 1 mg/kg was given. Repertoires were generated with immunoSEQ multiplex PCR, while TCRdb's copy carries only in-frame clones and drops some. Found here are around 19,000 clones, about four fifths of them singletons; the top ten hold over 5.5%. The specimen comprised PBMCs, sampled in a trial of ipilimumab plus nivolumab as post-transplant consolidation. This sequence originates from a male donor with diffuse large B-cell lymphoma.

As DNA, the CDR3 is TGTGCCAGCAGCTCTAGTTCGAGCTCCTACAATGAGCAGTTCTTC. Translation: CASSSSSSSYNEQFF. The chain employs TRBV7-2 and TRBJ2-1; D remains ambiguous. Germline CDR1 SGHTA, CDR2 FQGNSA. The ends were cut back, 4 bases at V and 0 bases at J, with 10 bases in the middle. The CDR3 is 15 residues long.